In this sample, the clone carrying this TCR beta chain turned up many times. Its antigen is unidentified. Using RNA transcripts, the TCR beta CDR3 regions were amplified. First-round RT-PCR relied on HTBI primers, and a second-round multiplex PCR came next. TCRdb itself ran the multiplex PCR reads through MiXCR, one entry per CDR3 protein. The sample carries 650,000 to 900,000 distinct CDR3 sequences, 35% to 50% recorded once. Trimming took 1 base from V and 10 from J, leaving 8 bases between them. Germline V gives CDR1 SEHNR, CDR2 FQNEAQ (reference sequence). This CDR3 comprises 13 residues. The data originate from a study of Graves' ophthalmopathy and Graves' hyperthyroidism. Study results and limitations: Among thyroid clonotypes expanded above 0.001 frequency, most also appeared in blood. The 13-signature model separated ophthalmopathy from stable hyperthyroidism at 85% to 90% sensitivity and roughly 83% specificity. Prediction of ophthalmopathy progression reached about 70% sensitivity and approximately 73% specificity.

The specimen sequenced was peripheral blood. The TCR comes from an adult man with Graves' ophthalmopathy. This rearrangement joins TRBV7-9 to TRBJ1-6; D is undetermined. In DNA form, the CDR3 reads TGTGCCAGCAGCTTAGAGGTCACCTCACCCCTCCACTTT. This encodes CASSLEVTSPLHF.